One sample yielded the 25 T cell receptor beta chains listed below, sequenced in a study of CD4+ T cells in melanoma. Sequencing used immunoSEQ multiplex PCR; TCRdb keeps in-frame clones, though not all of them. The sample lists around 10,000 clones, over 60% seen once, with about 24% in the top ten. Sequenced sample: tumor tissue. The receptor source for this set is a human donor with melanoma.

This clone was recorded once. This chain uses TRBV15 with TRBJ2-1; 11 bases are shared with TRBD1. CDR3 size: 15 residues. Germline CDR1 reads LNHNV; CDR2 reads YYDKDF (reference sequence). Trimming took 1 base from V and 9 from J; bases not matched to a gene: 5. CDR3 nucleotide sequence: TGTGCCACCAGCAGAGGCGGACAGGGGGCAGGTGAGCAGTTCTTC. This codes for CATSRGGQGAGEQFF.

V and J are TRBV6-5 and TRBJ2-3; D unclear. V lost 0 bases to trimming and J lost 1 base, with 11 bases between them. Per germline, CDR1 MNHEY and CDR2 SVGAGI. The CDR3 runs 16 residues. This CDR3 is CASSYSIGGGTDTQYF. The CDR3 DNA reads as TGTGCCAGCAGTTACTCGATCGGTGGAGGCACAGATACGCAGTATTTT.

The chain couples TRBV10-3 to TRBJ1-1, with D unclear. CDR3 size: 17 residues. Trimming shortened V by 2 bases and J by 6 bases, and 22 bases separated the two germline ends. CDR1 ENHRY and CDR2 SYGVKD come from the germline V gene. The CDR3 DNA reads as TGTGCCATCAGTGAGGGGAAAACTTACGGGGATGGATCTGAAGCTTTCTTT. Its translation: CAISEGKTYGDGSEAFF.

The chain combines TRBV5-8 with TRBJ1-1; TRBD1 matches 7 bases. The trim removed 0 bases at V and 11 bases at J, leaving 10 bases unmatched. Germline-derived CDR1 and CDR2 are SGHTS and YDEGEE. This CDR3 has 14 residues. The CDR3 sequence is CASSLGDRARVAFF. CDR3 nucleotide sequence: TGTGCCAGCAGCTTGGGTGACAGGGCGCGGGTTGCTTTCTTT.

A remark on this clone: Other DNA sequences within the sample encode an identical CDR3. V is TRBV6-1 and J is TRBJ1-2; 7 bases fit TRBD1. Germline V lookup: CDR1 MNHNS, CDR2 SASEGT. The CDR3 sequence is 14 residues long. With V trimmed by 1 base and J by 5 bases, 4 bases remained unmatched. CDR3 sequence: CASSEGTGLYGYTF. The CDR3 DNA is TGTGCCAGCAGTGAAGGGACAGGTCTGTATGGCTACACCTTC.

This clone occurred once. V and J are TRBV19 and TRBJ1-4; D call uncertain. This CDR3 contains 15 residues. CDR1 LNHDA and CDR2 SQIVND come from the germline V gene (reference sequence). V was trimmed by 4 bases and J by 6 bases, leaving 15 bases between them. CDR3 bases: TGTGCCAGTAGTAGCATACAGCTCGCTGATGAAAAACTGTTTTTT. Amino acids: CASSSIQLADEKLFF.

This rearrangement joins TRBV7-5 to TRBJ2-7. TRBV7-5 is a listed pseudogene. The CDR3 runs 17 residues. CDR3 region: CAIPRRGGSPALYEQYF. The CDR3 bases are TGTGCCATCCCACGACGAGGGGGGTCCCCGGCTTTGTACGAGCAGTACTTC.

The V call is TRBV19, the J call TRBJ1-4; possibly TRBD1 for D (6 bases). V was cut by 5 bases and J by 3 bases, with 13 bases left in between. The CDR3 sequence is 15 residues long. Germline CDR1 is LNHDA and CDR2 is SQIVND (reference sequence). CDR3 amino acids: CASSDGTPANEKLFF. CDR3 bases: TGTGCCAGTAGTGACGGGACACCCGCTAATGAAAAACTGTTTTTT.

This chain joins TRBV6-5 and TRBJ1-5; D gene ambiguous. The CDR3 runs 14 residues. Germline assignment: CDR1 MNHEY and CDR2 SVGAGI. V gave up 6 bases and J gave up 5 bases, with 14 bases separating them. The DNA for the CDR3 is TGTGCCAGCAGATTGATTGGGAGATATCAGCCCCAGCATTTT. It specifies CASRLIGRYQPQHF.

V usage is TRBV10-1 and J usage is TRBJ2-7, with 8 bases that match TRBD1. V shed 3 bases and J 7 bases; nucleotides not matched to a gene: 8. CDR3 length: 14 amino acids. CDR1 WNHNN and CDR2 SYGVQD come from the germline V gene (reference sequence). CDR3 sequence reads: CASSDPDRAREQYF. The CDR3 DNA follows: TGCGCCAGCAGTGACCCGGACAGGGCCAGGGAGCAGTACTTC.

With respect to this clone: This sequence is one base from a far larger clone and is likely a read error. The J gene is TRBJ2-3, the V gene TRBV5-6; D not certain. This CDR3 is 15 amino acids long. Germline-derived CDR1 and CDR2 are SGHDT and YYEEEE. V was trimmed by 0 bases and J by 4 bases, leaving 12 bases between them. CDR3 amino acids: CASSLEPMTPDTQYF. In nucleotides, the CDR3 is TGTGCCAGCAGCTTGGAACCGATGACTCCAGATACGCAGTATTTT.

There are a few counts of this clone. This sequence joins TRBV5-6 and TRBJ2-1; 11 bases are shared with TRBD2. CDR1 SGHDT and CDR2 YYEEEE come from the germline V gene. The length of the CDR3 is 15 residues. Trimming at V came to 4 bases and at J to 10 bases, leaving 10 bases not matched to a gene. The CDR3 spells CASSPGSGGAREQFF. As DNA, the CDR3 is TGTGCCAGCAGCCCAGGTAGCGGGGGGGCCAGAGAGCAGTTCTTC.

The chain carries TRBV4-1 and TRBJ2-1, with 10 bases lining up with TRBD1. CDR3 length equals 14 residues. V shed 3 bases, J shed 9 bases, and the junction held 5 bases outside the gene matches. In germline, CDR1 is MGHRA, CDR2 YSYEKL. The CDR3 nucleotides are TGCGCCAGCAGCCAGGGACAGGGGAGAGGTGAGCAGTTCTTC. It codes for CASSQGQGRGEQFF.

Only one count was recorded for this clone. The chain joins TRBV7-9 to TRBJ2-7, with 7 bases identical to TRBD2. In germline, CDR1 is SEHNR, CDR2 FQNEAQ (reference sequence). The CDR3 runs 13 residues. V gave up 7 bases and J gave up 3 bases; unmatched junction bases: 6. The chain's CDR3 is CASTKRGFYEQYF. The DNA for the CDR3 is TGTGCCAGCACCAAGCGGGGTTTCTACGAGCAGTACTTC.

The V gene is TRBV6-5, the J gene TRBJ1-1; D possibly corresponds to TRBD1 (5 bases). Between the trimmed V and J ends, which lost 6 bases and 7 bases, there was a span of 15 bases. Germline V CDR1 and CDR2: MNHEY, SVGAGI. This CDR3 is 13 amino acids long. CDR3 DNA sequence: TGTGCCAGCAGCGTACAGGTTAAAGGTGAAGCTTTCTTT. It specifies CASSVQVKGEAFF.

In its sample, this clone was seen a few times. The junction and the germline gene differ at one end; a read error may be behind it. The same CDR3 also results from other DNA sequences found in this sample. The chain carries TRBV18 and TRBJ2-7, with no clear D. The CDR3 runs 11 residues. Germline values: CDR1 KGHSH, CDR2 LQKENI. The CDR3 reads CASSPSDEQYF. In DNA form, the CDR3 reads TGTGCCAGCTCACCCTCCGACGAGCAGTACTTC.

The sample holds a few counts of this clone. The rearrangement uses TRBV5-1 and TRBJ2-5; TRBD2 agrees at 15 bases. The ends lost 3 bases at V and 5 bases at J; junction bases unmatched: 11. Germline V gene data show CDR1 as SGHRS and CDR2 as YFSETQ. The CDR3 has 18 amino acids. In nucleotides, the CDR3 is TGCGCCAGCAGCTCTTCGGGACTAGCGGGGGGTGGTGGGGAGACCCAGTACTTC. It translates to CASSSSGLAGGGGETQYF.

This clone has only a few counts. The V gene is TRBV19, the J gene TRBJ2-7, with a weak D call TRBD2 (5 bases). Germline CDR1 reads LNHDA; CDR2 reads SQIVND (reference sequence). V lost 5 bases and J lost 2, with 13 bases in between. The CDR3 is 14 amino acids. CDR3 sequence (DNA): TGTGCCAGTAGTCCCCTAGTGCGGGCCTACGAGCAGTACTTC. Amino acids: CASSPLVRAYEQYF.

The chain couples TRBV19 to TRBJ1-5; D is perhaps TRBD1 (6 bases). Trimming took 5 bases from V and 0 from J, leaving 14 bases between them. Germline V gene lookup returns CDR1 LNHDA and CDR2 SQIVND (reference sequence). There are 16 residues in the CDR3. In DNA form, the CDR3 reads TGTGCCAGTAGTCCCCGGACAGCTTATAGCAATCAGCCCCAGCATTTT. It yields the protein CASSPRTAYSNQPQHF.

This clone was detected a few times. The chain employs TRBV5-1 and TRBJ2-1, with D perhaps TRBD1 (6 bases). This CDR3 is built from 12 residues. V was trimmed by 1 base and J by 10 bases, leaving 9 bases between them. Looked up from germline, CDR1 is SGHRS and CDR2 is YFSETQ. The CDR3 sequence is CASSLWQGEQFF. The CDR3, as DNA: TGCGCCAGCAGCTTGTGGCAGGGGGAGCAGTTCTTC. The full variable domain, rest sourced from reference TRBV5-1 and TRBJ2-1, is KAGVTQTPRYLIKTRGQQVTLSCSPISGHRSVSWYQQTPGQGLQFLFEYFSETQRNKGNFPGRFSGRQFSNSRSEMNVSTLELGDSALYLCASSLWQGEQFFGPGTRLTVL.

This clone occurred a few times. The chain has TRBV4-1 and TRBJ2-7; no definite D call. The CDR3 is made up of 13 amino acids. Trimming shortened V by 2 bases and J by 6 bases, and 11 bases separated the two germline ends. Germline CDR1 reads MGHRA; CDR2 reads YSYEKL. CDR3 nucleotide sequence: TGCGCCAGCAGCCAAAGAGTGGGTCTCGAGCAGTACTTC. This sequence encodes CASSQRVGLEQYF.

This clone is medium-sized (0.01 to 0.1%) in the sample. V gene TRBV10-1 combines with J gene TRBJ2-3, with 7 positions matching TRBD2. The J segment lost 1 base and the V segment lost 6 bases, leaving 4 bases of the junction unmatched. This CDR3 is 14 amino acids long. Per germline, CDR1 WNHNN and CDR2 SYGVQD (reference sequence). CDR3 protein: CASRRLAGTDTQYF. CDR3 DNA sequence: TGCGCCAGCAGACGACTAGCCGGCACAGATACGCAGTATTTT.

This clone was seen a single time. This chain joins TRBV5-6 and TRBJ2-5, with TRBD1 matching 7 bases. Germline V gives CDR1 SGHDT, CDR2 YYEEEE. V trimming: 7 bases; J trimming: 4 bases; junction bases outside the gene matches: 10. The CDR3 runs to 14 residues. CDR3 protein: CASGQAIFGETQYF. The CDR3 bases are TGTGCCAGCGGACAGGCCATCTTCGGAGAGACCCAGTACTTC.

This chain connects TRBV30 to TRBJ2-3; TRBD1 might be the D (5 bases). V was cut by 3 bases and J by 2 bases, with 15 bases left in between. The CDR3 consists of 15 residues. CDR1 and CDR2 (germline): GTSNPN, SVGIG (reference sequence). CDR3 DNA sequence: TGTGCCTGGAGCTTGTCAGGGTTAAACACAGATACGCAGTATTTT. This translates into CAWSLSGLNTDTQYF.

Here the CDR3 reads CASSGQAGDEQFF. The CDR3 DNA reads as TGTGCCAGCAGCGGACAGGCGGGCGATGAGCAGTTCTTC. The chain recombines TRBV11-2 with TRBJ2-1; 7 bases are shared with TRBD1. Germline V gene sequence: CDR1 SGHAT, CDR2 FQNNGV. This CDR3 region has 13 residues. After removal of 5 bases from V and 8 bases from J, the junction contained 6 bases not matched to a gene.